The sample holds many counts of the clone carrying this TCR beta chain. Total RNA and DNA came together from around 20-30 mg of bulk tissue without cell sorting. Per tumor, sampling covered five separate regions. This sample is part of a study of tumor-infiltrating lymphocytes in primary liver carcinoma. Study background: Regardless of tissue type, samples showed similar yields of roughly 3.65 to 8 million productive TCRbeta reads.

Trimming left V 5 bases short and J 4 bases short, with 11 bases between. The germline CDR1 and CDR2 sequences are SGHNT and YENEEA. The CDR3 sequence is 13 residues long. The researchers produced TCR beta cDNA from about 510 ng total RNA with a constant-region primer. The TCR beta library was amplified through three nested multiplex PCR rounds in a modified ARM-PCR procedure. With TRBV1-TRBV30 forward primers and a C-beta reverse primer, the first two PCR rounds were run for 10 to 11 cycles each. TCRdb called the multiplex PCR reads again in MiXCR, with one record for every CDR3 protein. Altogether approximately 110,000 distinct CDR3 sequences are present, 55% to 75% being singletons, with the ten largest covering about 8%.

Sequenced input: liver tumor tissue from sampling region 3. Noted subset: tumor region T3, left-lateral pole. The rearrangement joins TRBV11-3 to TRBJ1-1; D is undetermined. The origin of this receptor is a woman aged 55-69 years with primary liver carcinoma and hepatitis B virus infection. CDR3 residues: CASSKATGTEAFF. CDR3 in DNA: TGTGCCAGCAGCAAGGCCACGGGCACTGAAGCTTTCTTT.